In its sample, the clone carrying this TCR delta chain is medium-sized. Additional DNA sequences in this sample encode the identical CDR3. These data are taken from a study of gamma-delta chains in newborns, infants, children. Study overall: Microbial exposure reportedly drives polyclonal innate γδ T cell expansion after birth.

TCRdb re-called clones from the reads using CATT. The sample consists of a few thousand delta-chain clones, 3% of them appearing once. The receptor was isolated from a child who was a newborn, infant or young child, either healthy, febrile or measles-vaccinated (not recorded which). Sequencing was performed on blood.

This chain's CDR3 is CALGELVYAGRESRSWDTRQMFF. The CDR3 DNA follows: TGTGCTCTTGGGGAACTCGTCTACGCCGGTCGGGAGAGTCGCTCCTGGGACACCCGACAGATGTTTTTC. V gene TRDV1 combines with J gene TRDJ3; D unresolved. Germline CDR1 and CDR2: TSWWSYY and QGS. V lost 0 bases and J 0 bases, leaving 24 bases between the germline ends. CDR3 size: 23 residues.